These T cell receptor beta chains were read from a single sample in a study of cytomegalovirus exposure and HLA in healthy donors. Some clones are missing from TCRdb's copy, which holds only in-frame ones; the method was immunoSEQ multiplex PCR. The sample includes around 350,000 clones, roughly 85% of them seen just once. Sequenced sample: PBMCs. The source is a woman aged 18-29 years in good health and CMV-seronegative. Both conserved end residues are part of each CDR3. A D gene is named only where the DNA matches it firmly. Size is stated for part of the rows, as once, few or many counts, or as a class when the clone is expanded.

v_gene	abundance	d_gene	j_gene	CDR3nt	CDR3aa
TRBV18	.	.	TRBJ2-7	TGTGCCAGCTCACCACCCGACACTAGCACAGGCGTCTTC	CASSPPDTSTGVF
TRBV28	.	.	TRBJ1-2	TGTGCCAGCAGTTTCGAGGGAGACTATGGCTACACCTTC	CASSFEGDYGYTF
TRBV6-5	.	.	TRBJ2-1	TGTGCCAGCAGTCCTACGGCTAGCTACAATGAGCAGTTCTTC	CASSPTASYNEQFF
TRBV30	.	TRBD1	TRBJ2-7	TGTGCCTGGACCCCACCCGGGACAGGGGCCTACGAGCAGTACTTC	CAWTPPGTGAYEQYF
TRBV18	.	.	TRBJ1-5	TGTGCCAGCTCACCACGTTCAGGGGAGGGTCAGCCCCAGCATTTT	CASSPRSGEGQPQHF
TRBV5-1	few	.	TRBJ2-3	TGCGCCAGCAGTCCCGGTGGCGGGATGAGCACAGATACGCAGTATTTT	CASSPGGGMSTDTQYF
TRBV27	.	.	TRBJ2-7	TGTGCCAGCAGTTTATCGTCAGGTCCGGCCTACGAGCAGTACTTC	CASSLSSGPAYEQYF
TRBV28	few	.	TRBJ1-2	TGTGCCAGCAGTTTAATTCCAGGAGGGAGCTATGGCTACACCTTC	CASSLIPGGSYGYTF
TRBV5-1	.	.	TRBJ1-6	TGCGCCAGCAGCCCCGGGACTTATAATTCACCCCTCCACTTT	CASSPGTYNSPLHF
TRBV5-1	.	.	TRBJ2-3	TGCGCCAGCAGCCCGAGCACAGATACGCAGTATTTT	CASSPSTDTQYF
TRBV19	.	.	TRBJ1-2	TGTGCCAGCCTATCCCCGGGGGGGGCATCCAACTATGGCTACACCTTC	CASLSPGGASNYGYTF
TRBV28	.	.	TRBJ1-5	TGTGCCAGCAGTTTTAGTTCAGGGGTCAATCAGCCCCAGCATTTT	CASSFSSGVNQPQHF
TRBV28	.	TRBD2	TRBJ2-1	TGTGCCAGCAGTTTATCCTTTGCGGGGAGTAGCGGGACATGGGACTACAATGAGCAGTTCTTC	CASSLSFAGSSGTWDYNEQFF
TRBV6-5	.	.	TRBJ1-2	TGTGCCAGCACCGACGGGGTTTATGGCTACACCTTC	CASTDGVYGYTF
TRBV14	.	TRBD2	TRBJ2-1	TGTGCCAGCAGCCAAGAGTGGTCGGGAGGGCCCCTCGGAGAGCAGTTCTTC	CASSQEWSGGPLGEQFF
TRBV4-2	.	.	TRBJ2-3	TGTGCCAGCAGCCAAGCGACCGACAGATACACAGATACGCAGTATTTT	CASSQATDRYTDTQYF
TRBV7-9	.	TRBD1	TRBJ1-2	TGTGCCAGCAGCTGGGACAGGGGGCGAATAGGCTACACCTTC	CASSWDRGRIGYTF
TRBV6-1	once	TRBD1	TRBJ1-2	TGTGCCAGCAGATTGGACAGGGACTATGGCTACACCTTC	CASRLDRDYGYTF
TRBV27	.	.	TRBJ1-5	TGTGCCAGCAGTTTATCCCCGGTCGCGGGACAGCCCCAGCATTTT	CASSLSPVAGQPQHF
TRBV6-1	once	TRBD1	TRBJ2-7	TGTGCCAGCAGTGGGAGGGACAGGCCTGAAGGGGAGCAGTACTTC	CASSGRDRPEGEQYF
TRBV7-9	.	.	TRBJ1-1	TGTGCCAGCAGCTTAGTTCCAATCACTGAAGCTTTCTTT	CASSLVPITEAFF
TRBV27	.	.	TRBJ2-1	TGTGCCAGCAGTCCACTCCCCTTCAGCGGAAGCTCCTACAATGAGCAGTTCTTC	CASSPLPFSGSSYNEQFF
TRBV9	once	TRBD1	TRBJ2-6	TGTGCCAGCAGCGTCCGGGACAGGGTCTACTCTGGGGCCAACGTCCTGACTTTC	CASSVRDRVYSGANVLTF
TRBV10-3	.	TRBD1	TRBJ2-1	TGTGCCATCAGTGGCCCGGGACAGGACTACAATGAGCAGTTCTTC	CAISGPGQDYNEQFF
TRBV25-1	.	.	TRBJ1-1	TGTGCCAGCAGTGAATCTCTGGGGGCGAACACTGAAGCTTTCTTT	CASSESLGANTEAFF
TRBV11-3	once	TRBD1	TRBJ2-2	TGTGCCAGCAGCACCCGGACAGGGGGAGGCACCGGGGAGCTGTTTTTT	CASSTRTGGGTGELFF
TRBV27	.	TRBD1	TRBJ2-7	TGTGCCAGCAGTGGGGAACCGGGACAGGGGGCGAGTGAGCAGTACTTC	CASSGEPGQGASEQYF
TRBV7-2	.	.	TRBJ2-7	TGTGCCAGCAGCTTATCTCTCCTCGGAGGGGCGGCCTACGAGCAGTACTTC	CASSLSLLGGAAYEQYF
TRBV29-1	.	.	TRBJ2-3	TGCAGCCTTGCGGGCGTCGGGATCACAGATACGCAGTATTTT	CSLAGVGITDTQYF
TRBV19	.	.	TRBJ1-2	TGTGCCAGTAGGATCAGAGGAAGGAGCTACACCTTC	CASRIRGRSYTF
TRBV20-1	.	.	TRBJ1-2	TGCAGTGCTAGAGTGGGCCAGCTTTACACCTTC	CSARVGQLYTF
TRBV27	.	.	TRBJ1-2	TGTGCCAGCAGTAACAGGGCCAACTATGGCTACACCTTC	CASSNRANYGYTF
TRBV6-1	.	.	TRBJ1-5	TGTGCCAGCAGCGAAGCGTTGGGCGGGACCGTGAGGCCCCAGCATTTT	CASSEALGGTVRPQHF
TRBV28	.	.	TRBJ2-2	TGTGCCAGCAGTTCCAGTGTGGAGCTGTTTTTT	CASSSSVELFF
TRBV10-3	.	TRBD2	TRBJ2-1	TGTGCCATCAGTGAGGGACTAGCTTACAATGAGCAGTTCTTC	CAISEGLAYNEQFF
TRBV29-1	.	TRBD2	TRBJ2-1	TGCAGCTCCTCCCTAGCGGGCCCCTACAATGAGCAGTTCTTC	CSSSLAGPYNEQFF
TRBV4-2	.	TRBD2	TRBJ2-7	TGTGCCAGCAGCCAAGAACATGGACTAGCGCCCGAGCAGTACTTC	CASSQEHGLAPEQYF
TRBV6-5	.	.	TRBJ2-2	TGTGCCAGCAGGCTCACTAAGAACACCGGGGAGCTGTTTTTT	CASRLTKNTGELFF
TRBV27	.	TRBD2	TRBJ2-5	TGTGCCAGCAGTTTAAGGCCTAGCGGGGGGGCGGGTACTCAGACCCAGTACTTC	CASSLRPSGGAGTQTQYF
TRBV6-5	.	.	TRBJ2-3	TGTGCCAGCAGGAATCGACTGGCCACAGATACGCAGTATTTT	CASRNRLATDTQYF
TRBV28	.	.	TRBJ2-3	TGTGCCAGCAGTTTGGGTCGGGAGCTGGATACGCAGTATTTT	CASSLGRELDTQYF
TRBV27	.	.	TRBJ2-6	TGTGCCAGCAGTTTCCGACAACTCAGCTCTGGGGCCAACGTCCTGACTTTC	CASSFRQLSSGANVLTF
TRBV14	once	TRBD1	TRBJ2-7	TGTGCCAGCAGCCCGACCGGGACAGGGAACGAGCAGTACTTC	CASSPTGTGNEQYF
TRBV6-5	.	TRBD1	TRBJ2-5	TGTGCCAGCAGTTACGCGGGACAGGAGGGGACCCAGTACTTC	CASSYAGQEGTQYF
TRBV27	.	.	TRBJ1-5	TGTGCCAGCAGTGCCTGGGGAGGGGGCAATCAGCCCCAGCATTTT	CASSAWGGGNQPQHF
TRBV28	.	TRBD1	TRBJ2-5	TGTGCCAGCAGTCCCCCACCGGGACAGGGGCCCCAGTACTTC	CASSPPPGQGPQYF
TRBV6-5	.	.	TRBJ2-1	TGTGCCAGCAGTGGCCGGGTCCCAAGGGAGCAGTTCTTC	CASSGRVPREQFF
TRBV4-2	few	TRBD2	TRBJ2-3	TGTGCCAGCAGCCGAATTTTAGGGACTAGCGGGAGTCCGACAGATACGCAGTATTTT	CASSRILGTSGSPTDTQYF
TRBV18	once	TRBD1	TRBJ2-5	TGTGCCAGCTCACCGCAGGGGGAAGTGCAAGAGACCCAGTACTTC	CASSPQGEVQETQYF
TRBV28	few	.	TRBJ2-2	TGTGCCTGCCAGGGGAACACCGGGGAGCTGTTTTTT	CACQGNTGELFF
TRBV13	.	TRBD1	TRBJ1-2	TGTGCCAGCAGCCCCGACAGGGCCCCTAACTATGGCTACACCTTC	CASSPDRAPNYGYTF
TRBV28	.	.	TRBJ1-2	TGTGCCAGCAGTTTACCCGTGGGCCTTAACTATGGCTACACCTTC	CASSLPVGLNYGYTF
TRBV6-4	.	.	TRBJ1-4	TGTGCCAGACAGGGAATTAATGAAAAACTGTTTTTT	CARQGINEKLFF
TRBV18	few	.	TRBJ1-1	TGTGCCAGCTCACCAAGAGGGAACACTGAAGCTTTCTTT	CASSPRGNTEAFF
TRBV19	.	.	TRBJ2-5	TGTGCCAGTAGTATAGAGGCAGGGATCCAAGAGACCCAGTACTTC	CASSIEAGIQETQYF